The 21 T cell receptor beta chains below all came from one sample that was sequenced in a study of blood T cell repertoires in COVID-19. Some clones are missing from TCRdb's copy, which holds only in-frame ones; the method was immunoSEQ multiplex PCR. This sample has approximately 140,000 clones, with over 80% found just once. Source material: PBMCs or T cells enriched from blood (not recorded which). Receptor source: a woman aged 45-59 years who had been exposed to COVID-19.

The rearrangement uses TRBV2 and TRBJ2-7, with 8 bases aligning to TRBD2. The germline V gene encodes CDR1 SNHLY and CDR2 FYNNEI. The CDR3 loop spans 15 amino acids. The trim removed 3 bases at V and 3 bases at J, leaving 7 bases unmatched. DNA of the CDR3: TGTGCCAGCAGTGAGTCTAGCGGGTCCAGCTACGAGCAGTACTTC. It yields the protein CASSESSGSSYEQYF.

As to this clone: Germline is not matched at one junction end, which may reflect a read error. The chain recombines TRBV7-7 with TRBJ2-3, with 14 bases identical to TRBD2. This CDR3 has 17 amino acids. Germline values: CDR1 SSHAT, CDR2 FNYEAQ (reference sequence). This CDR3 reads CASSEGLAGGRTDTQYF. CDR3 nucleotides: TGTGCTAGCAGCGAAGGACTAGCGGGGGGACGCACAGATACGCAGTATTTT.

This chain connects TRBV6-5 to TRBJ2-7; no firm D call. The germline V and J ends were trimmed by 6 bases and 3 bases, with 12 bases remaining between them. Germline CDR1 MNHEY, CDR2 SVGAGI. There are 13 residues in the CDR3. CDR3: CASSSLPGYEQYF. The CDR3 DNA follows: TGTGCCAGCAGCTCTCTACCGGGCTACGAGCAGTACTTC.

V is TRBV19 and J is TRBJ1-1; D gene ambiguous. V lost 3 bases to trimming and J lost 10 bases, with 12 bases between them. The germline CDR1 and CDR2 sequences are LNHDA and SQIVND (reference sequence). The CDR3 is made up of 12 amino acids. CDR3 in amino acids: CASSIRGLGAFF. The CDR3 coding sequence is TGTGCCAGTAGTATCCGGGGTCTAGGAGCTTTCTTT.

The J gene is TRBJ1-1, the V gene TRBV19; tentative D call: TRBD1 (5 bases). V dropped 3 bases and J dropped 1 base, with 12 bases sitting between them. The CDR3 is made up of 15 amino acids. Per the germline V gene, CDR1 is LNHDA and CDR2 is SQIVND (reference sequence). CDR3 residues: CASSMLAGTNTEAFF. For the CDR3, the DNA is TGTGCCAGTAGTATGTTAGCGGGGACGAACACTGAAGCTTTCTTT.

The genes are TRBV18 and TRBJ2-7, with 12 bases that match TRBD2. This CDR3 spans 15 amino acids. The germline gives CDR1 KGHSH, CDR2 LQKENI. Germline trimming cut 3 bases from V and 0 bases from J; bases unmatched to any gene: 0. CDR3 sequence (DNA): TGTGCCAGCTCACCGGGACTAGCGGGCTCCTACGAGCAGTACTTC. Amino acids: CASSPGLAGSYEQYF. The variable domain in full, completed from reference TRBV18 and TRBJ2-7, reads NAGVMQNPRHLVRRRGQEARLRCSPMKGHSHVYWYRQLPEEGLKFMVYLQKENIIDESGMPKERFSAEFPKEGPSILRIQQVVRGDSAAYFCASSPGLAGSYEQYFGPGTRLTVT.

The genes are TRBV30 and TRBJ2-1; the match to TRBD2 covers 7 bases. This CDR3 comprises 10 residues. CDR1 is GTSNPN, CDR2 SVGIG, per germline (reference sequence). The V gene end was trimmed by 3 bases and the J gene end by 12 bases; junction bases not matched to a gene: 2. The CDR3 spells CAWSGGGQFF. CDR3 DNA sequence: TGTGCCTGGAGCGGCGGGGGGCAGTTCTTC.

V and J are TRBV10-2 and TRBJ1-1; no firm D call. The germline gives CDR1 WSHSY, CDR2 SAAADI. The CDR3 has 12 amino acids. Trimming took 3 bases from V and 0 from J, leaving 2 bases between them. CDR3 sequence reads: CASSDVNTEAFF. The DNA of the CDR3 is TGCGCCAGCAGTGACGTGAACACTGAAGCTTTCTTT.

This rearrangement joins TRBV19 to TRBJ1-2, with TRBD1 matching over 7 bases. The CDR3 consists of 15 residues. Germline CDR1 LNHDA, CDR2 SQIVND (reference sequence). J gave up 5 bases and V 3 bases, and 9 bases lay outside the gene matches. The CDR3 nucleotides read TGTGCCAGTAGTATTTATGGGACAGCATTATATGGCTACACCTTC. It translates to CASSIYGTALYGYTF.

The chain links TRBV19 to TRBJ2-7; 8 positions match TRBD1. V was pared by 6 bases and J by 0 bases, with 4 bases of the junction left unmatched. This CDR3 region has 14 residues. Germline CDR1 and CDR2: LNHDA and SQIVND (reference sequence). CDR3 coding DNA: TGTGCCAGTAGCTCAGGGGGCTTCTCCTACGAGCAGTACTTC. Translated: CASSSGGFSYEQYF.

This chain joins TRBV5-8 and TRBJ2-4; 7 bases are shared with TRBD1. The CDR3 has 16 residues. With V trimmed by 4 bases and J by 0 bases, 7 bases remained unmatched. CDR1 is SGHTS, CDR2 YDEGEE, per germline. The CDR3 nucleotides are TGTGCCAGCAGCCCTGGGACAGAACTAGCCAAAAACATTCAGTACTTC. It specifies CASSPGTELAKNIQYF.

There are a few counts of this clone. V is TRBV7-9 and J is TRBJ1-2, with TRBD1 as a possible D gene (6 bases). Between the trimmed V and J ends, which lost 3 bases and 8 bases, there was a span of 13 bases. This CDR3 contains 13 residues. The germline gives CDR1 SEHNR, CDR2 FQNEAQ (reference sequence). CDR3: CASSFRTGRGYTF. The CDR3 DNA reads as TGTGCCAGCAGCTTTCGAACAGGGCGAGGCTACACCTTC. The full variable domain, completed using reference TRBV7-9 and TRBJ1-2, is DTGVSQNPRHKITKRGQNVTFRCDPISEHNRLYWYRQTLGQGPEFLTYFQNEAQLEKSRLLSDRFSAERPKGSFSTLEIQRTEQGDSAMYLCASSFRTGRGYTFGSGTRLTVV.

This clone was counted between two and nine times. The gene calls are TRBV15 and TRBJ1-5, with no clear D. The ends were cut back, 1 base at V and 1 base at J, with 11 bases in the middle. Germline values: CDR1 LNHNV, CDR2 YYDKDF (reference sequence). This CDR3 is built from 16 residues. CDR3 in amino acids: CATSRVLGNSNQPQHF. The CDR3 DNA reads as TGTGCCACCAGCAGAGTCCTCGGGAACAGCAATCAGCCCCAGCATTTT.

The DNA of the CDR3 is TGTGCCAGCCACAGGTTGGCTGGAAACACCATATATTTT. Translated: CASHRLAGNTIYF. The J gene is TRBJ1-3, the V gene TRBV5-4, with a possible D match to TRBD1 (5 bases). This CDR3 is built from 13 residues. V lost 7 bases, J lost 2 bases, and 10 bases lay in between. Per the germline V gene, CDR1 is SGHNT and CDR2 is YYREEE (reference sequence).

This chain connects TRBV19 to TRBJ2-1, with 8 bases lining up with TRBD1. V was pared by 5 bases and J by 4 bases, with 10 bases of the junction left unmatched. The CDR3 contains 16 residues. Germline assignment: CDR1 LNHDA and CDR2 SQIVND (reference sequence). For the CDR3, the DNA is TGTGCCAGTAGTCCCTGGACAGGGAGAGTTTACAATGAGCAGTTCTTC. It yields the protein CASSPWTGRVYNEQFF.

V usage is TRBV5-1 and J usage is TRBJ1-2; D ambiguous. The CDR3 spans 14 residues. Germline loops: CDR1 SGHRS, CDR2 YFSETQ. Trimming took off 0 bases at V and 8 bases at J, with 14 bases between the two ends. The CDR3 nucleotides are TGCGCCAGCAGCTTGGCCTCGAGCTTATGGGGCTACACCTTC. It yields the protein CASSLASSLWGYTF.

The V and J genes are TRBV6-5 and TRBJ1-6; tentative D call: TRBD1 (6 bases). Trimming left V 5 bases short and J 6 bases short, with 14 bases between. The CDR3 spans 15 residues. Per germline, CDR1 MNHEY and CDR2 SVGAGI. The CDR3 DNA reads TGTGCCAGCAGTACAGGGCGGATCGTTAATTCACCCCTCCACTTT. Its protein product is CASSTGRIVNSPLHF.

The J gene is TRBJ1-2, the V gene TRBV7-3; a weak D match, TRBD1 (5 bases). CDR3 length: 14 amino acids. CDR1 and CDR2 (germline): SGHTA, FQGTGA. The V end was cut by 3 bases, the J end by 3 bases, with 11 bases between. The CDR3 is CASSFEGVHYGYTF. The CDR3, as DNA: TGTGCCAGCAGCTTTGAAGGGGTTCACTATGGCTACACCTTC.

This clone was detected only once. The V call is TRBV25-1, the J call TRBJ1-5; no reliable D call. CDR1 MGHDK and CDR2 SYGVNS come from the germline V gene. V was pared by 2 bases and J by 1 base, with 6 bases between. The CDR3 contains 14 residues. The CDR3: CASSELGSNQPQHF. The CDR3 DNA reads as TGTGCCAGCAGTGAACTCGGGAGCAATCAGCCCCAGCATTTT.

The rearrangement joins TRBV25-1 to TRBJ2-1, with a possible D match to TRBD2 (7 bases). The V gene lost 0 bases and the J gene lost 7 bases, with 22 bases spanning the gap. This CDR3 has 18 amino acids. Germline V gene sequence: CDR1 MGHDK, CDR2 SYGVNS. CDR3 sequence: CASSEYRAGAPRGNEQFF. CDR3 nucleotides: TGTGCCAGCAGTGAATATAGGGCGGGGGCCCCTCGTGGTAATGAGCAGTTCTTC.

This chain uses TRBV18 with TRBJ1-1; tentative D call: TRBD1 (5 bases). V gave up 2 bases and J gave up 0 bases, with 10 bases separating them. CDR3 length equals 15 residues. CDR1 is KGHSH and CDR2 is LQKENI in the germline V gene. CDR3 residues: CASSPGQGVNTEAFF. CDR3 in DNA: TGTGCCAGCTCACCAGGGCAGGGCGTGAACACTGAAGCTTTCTTT.